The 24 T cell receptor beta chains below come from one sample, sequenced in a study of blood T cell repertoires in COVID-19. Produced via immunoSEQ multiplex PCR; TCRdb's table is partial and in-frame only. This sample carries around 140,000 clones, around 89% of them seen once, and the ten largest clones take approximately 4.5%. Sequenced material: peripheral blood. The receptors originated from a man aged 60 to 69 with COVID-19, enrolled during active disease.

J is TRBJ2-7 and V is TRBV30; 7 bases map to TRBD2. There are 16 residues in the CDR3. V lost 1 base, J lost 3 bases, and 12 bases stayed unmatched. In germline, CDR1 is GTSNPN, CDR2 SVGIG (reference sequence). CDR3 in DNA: TGTGCCTGGAGTGGGGGAGGGGAGCGGTCCTACTACGAGCAGTACTTC. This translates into CAWSGGGERSYYEQYF.

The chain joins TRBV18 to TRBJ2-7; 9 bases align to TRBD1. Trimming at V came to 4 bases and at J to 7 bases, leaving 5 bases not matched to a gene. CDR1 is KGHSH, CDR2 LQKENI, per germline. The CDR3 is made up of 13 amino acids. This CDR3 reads CASSLGTGREQYF. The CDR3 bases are TGTGCCAGCTCACTCGGGACAGGGAGGGAGCAGTACTTC. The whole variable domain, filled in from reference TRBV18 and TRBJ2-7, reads NAGVMQNPRHLVRRRGQEARLRCSPMKGHSHVYWYRQLPEEGLKFMVYLQKENIIDESGMPKERFSAEFPKEGPSILRIQQVVRGDSAAYFCASSLGTGREQYFGPGTRLTVT.

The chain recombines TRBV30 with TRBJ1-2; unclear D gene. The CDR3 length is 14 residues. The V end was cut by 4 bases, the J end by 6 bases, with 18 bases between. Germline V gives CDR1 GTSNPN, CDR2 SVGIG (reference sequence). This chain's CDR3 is CAWTAGITPHGYTF. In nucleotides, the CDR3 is TGTGCCTGGACCGCGGGAATCACTCCCCATGGCTACACCTTC. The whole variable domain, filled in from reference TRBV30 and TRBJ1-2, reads SQTIHQWPATLVQPVGSPLSLECTVEGTSNPNLYWYRQAAGRGLQLLFYSVGIGQISSEVPQNLSASRPQDRQFILSSKKLLLSDSGFYLCAWTAGITPHGYTFGSGTRLTVV.

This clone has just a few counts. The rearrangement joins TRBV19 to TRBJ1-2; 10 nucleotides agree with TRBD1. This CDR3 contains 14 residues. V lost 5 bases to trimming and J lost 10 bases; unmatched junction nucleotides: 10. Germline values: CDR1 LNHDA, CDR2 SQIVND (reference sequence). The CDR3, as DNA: TGTGCCAGTAGTCACGAAACCGGGACAGGGGCCTACACCTTC. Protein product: CASSHETGTGAYTF.

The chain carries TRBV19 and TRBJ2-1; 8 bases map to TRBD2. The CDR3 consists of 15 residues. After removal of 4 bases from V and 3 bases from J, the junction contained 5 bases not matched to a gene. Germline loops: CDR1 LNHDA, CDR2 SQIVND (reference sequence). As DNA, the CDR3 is TGTGCCAGTAGTACCCTCGCGGGGGGCTACAATGAGCAGTTCTTC. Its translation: CASSTLAGGYNEQFF.

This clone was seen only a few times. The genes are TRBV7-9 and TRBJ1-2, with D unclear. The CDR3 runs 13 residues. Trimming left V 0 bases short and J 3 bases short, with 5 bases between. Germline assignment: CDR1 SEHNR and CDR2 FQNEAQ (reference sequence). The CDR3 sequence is CASSLAADYGYTF. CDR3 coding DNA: TGTGCCAGCAGCTTAGCGGCAGACTATGGCTACACCTTC.

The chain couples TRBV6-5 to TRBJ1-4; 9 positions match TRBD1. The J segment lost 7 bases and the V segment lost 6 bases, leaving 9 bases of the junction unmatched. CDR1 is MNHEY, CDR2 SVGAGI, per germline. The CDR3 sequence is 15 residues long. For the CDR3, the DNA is TGTGCCAGCAGGTTACACGGGACAGGGCTTGAAAAACTGTTTTTT. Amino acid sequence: CASRLHGTGLEKLFF.

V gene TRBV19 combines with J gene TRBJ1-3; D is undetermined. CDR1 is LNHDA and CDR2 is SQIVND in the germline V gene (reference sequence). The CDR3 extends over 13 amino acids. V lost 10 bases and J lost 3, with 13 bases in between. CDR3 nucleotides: TGTGCCACATCGGAGAGTGGTGGAAACACCATATATTTT. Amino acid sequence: CATSESGGNTIYF.

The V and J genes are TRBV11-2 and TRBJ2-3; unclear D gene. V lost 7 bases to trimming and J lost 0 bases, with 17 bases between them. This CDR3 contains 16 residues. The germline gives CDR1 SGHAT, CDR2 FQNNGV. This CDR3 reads CASTMTLVTSTDTQYF. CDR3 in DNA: TGTGCCAGCACAATGACACTCGTTACTAGCACAGATACGCAGTATTTT.

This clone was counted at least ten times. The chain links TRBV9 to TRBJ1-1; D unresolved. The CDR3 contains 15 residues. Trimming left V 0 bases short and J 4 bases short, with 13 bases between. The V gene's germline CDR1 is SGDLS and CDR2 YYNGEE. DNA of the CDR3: TGTGCCAGCAGCGTAGGCGACCTGGAGGGCACTGAAGCTTTCTTT. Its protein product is CASSVGDLEGTEAFF.

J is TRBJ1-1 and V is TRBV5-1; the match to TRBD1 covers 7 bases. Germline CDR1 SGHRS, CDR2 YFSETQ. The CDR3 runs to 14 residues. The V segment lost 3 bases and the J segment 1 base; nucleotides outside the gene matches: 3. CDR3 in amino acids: CASSSGTENTEAFF. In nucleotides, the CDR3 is TGCGCCAGCAGCTCCGGGACAGAGAACACTGAAGCTTTCTTT.

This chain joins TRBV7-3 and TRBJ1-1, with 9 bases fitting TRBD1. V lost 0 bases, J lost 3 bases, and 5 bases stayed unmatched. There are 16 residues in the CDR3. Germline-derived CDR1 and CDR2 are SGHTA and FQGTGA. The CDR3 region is CASSLTRTGEHTEAFF. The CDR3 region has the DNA TGTGCCAGCAGCTTAACTCGGACAGGGGAGCACACTGAAGCTTTCTTT.

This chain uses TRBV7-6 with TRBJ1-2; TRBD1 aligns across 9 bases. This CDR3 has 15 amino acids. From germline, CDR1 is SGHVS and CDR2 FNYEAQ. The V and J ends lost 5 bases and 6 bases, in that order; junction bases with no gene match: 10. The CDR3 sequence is CASSPQTQGADGYTF. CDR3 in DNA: TGTGCCAGCAGCCCGCAGACACAGGGGGCGGATGGCTACACCTTC.

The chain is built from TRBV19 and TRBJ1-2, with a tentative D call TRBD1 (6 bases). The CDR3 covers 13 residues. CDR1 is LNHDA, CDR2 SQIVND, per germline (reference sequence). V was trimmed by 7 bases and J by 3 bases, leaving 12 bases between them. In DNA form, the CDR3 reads TGTGCCAGTAAAGCAGGGGAATACTATGGCTACACCTTC. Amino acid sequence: CASKAGEYYGYTF. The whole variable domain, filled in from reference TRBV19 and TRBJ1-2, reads DGGITQSPKYLFRKEGQNVTLSCEQNLNHDAMYWYRQDPGQGLRLIYYSQIVNDFQKGDIAEGYSVSREKKESFPLTVTSAQKNPTAFYLCASKAGEYYGYTFGSGTRLTVV.

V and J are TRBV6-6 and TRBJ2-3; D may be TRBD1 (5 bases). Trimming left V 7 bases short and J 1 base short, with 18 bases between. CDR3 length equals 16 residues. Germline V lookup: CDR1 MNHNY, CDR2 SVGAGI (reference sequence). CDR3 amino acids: CASTSRQGEGTDTQYF. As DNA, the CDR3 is TGTGCCAGCACTTCCAGGCAGGGTGAAGGCACAGATACGCAGTATTTT.

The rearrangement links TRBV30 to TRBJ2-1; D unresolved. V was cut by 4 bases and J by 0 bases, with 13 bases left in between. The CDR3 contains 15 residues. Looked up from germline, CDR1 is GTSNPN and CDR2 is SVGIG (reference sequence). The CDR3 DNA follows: TGTGCCTGGACCCTAGACTGGAGCTCCTACAATGAGCAGTTCTTC. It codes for CAWTLDWSSYNEQFF.

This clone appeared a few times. The CDR3 sequence: CASSNRDRPREAFF. The CDR3 DNA follows: TGTGCCAGCAGCAACCGGGACAGGCCGCGGGAGGCTTTCTTT. The rearrangement links TRBV3-1 (or the pseudogene TRBV3-2) to TRBJ1-1; 8 bases map to TRBD1. Germline lookup yields CDR1 LGHDT and CDR2 YNNKEL (reference sequence). With 5 bases clipped from V and 11 bases from J, the junction kept 13 bases outside the gene matches. This CDR3 region has 14 residues.

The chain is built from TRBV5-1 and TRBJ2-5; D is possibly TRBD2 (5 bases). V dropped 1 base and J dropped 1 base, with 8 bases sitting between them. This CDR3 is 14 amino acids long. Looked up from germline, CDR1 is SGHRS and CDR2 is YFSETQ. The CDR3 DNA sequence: TGCGCCAGCAGCTTGACTAGTAGCCAAGAGACCCAGTACTTC. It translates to CASSLTSSQETQYF.

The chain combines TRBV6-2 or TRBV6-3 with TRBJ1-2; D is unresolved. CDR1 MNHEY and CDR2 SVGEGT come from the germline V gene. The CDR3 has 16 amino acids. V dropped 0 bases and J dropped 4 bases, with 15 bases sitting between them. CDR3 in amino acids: CASSYSRLLPIYGYTF. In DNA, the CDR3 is TGTGCCAGCAGTTACTCACGACTCCTCCCAATCTATGGCTACACCTTC.

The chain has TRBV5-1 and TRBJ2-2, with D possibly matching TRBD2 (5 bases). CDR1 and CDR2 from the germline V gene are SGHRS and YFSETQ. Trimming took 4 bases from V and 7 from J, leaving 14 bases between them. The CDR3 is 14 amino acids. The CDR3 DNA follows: TGCGCCAGCAGCCCGACTCAACGGGGCGGGGAGCTGTTTTTT. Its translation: CASSPTQRGGELFF. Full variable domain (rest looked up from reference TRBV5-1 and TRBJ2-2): KAGVTQTPRYLIKTRGQQVTLSCSPISGHRSVSWYQQTPGQGLQFLFEYFSETQRNKGNFPGRFSGRQFSNSRSEMNVSTLELGDSALYLCASSPTQRGGELFFGEGSRLTVL.

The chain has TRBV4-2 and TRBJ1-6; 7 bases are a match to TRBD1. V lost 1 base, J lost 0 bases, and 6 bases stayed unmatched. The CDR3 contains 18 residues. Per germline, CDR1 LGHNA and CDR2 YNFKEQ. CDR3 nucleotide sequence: TGTGCCAGCAGCCAAGTTGGACAGGACTCCTCCTATAATTCACCCCTCCACTTT. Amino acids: CASSQVGQDSSYNSPLHF.

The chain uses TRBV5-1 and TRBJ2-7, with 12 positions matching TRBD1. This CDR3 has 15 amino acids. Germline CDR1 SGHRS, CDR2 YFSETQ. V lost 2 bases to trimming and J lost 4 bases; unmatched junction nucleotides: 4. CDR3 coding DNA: TGCGCCAGCAGCTTACCGGGACAGGGGGCGTACGAGCAGTACTTC. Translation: CASSLPGQGAYEQYF. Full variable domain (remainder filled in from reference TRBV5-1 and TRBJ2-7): KAGVTQTPRYLIKTRGQQVTLSCSPISGHRSVSWYQQTPGQGLQFLFEYFSETQRNKGNFPGRFSGRQFSNSRSEMNVSTLELGDSALYLCASSLPGQGAYEQYFGPGTRLTVT.

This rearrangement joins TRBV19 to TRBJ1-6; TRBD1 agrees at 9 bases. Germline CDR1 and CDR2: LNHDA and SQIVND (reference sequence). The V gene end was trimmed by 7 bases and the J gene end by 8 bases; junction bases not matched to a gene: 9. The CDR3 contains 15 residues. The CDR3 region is CASTPDRGRDSPLHF. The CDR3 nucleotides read TGTGCCAGTACTCCGGACAGGGGAAGGGATTCACCCCTCCACTTT.

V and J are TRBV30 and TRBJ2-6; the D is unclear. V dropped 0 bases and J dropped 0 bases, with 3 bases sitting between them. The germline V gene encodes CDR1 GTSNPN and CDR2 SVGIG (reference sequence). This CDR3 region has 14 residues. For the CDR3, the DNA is TGTGCCTGGAGTGTACACTCTGGGGCCAACGTCCTGACTTTC. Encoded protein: CAWSVHSGANVLTF.